This entry describes one T cell receptor beta chain. Its target is unknown. The sample is drawn from a study of cytomegalovirus exposure and HLA in healthy donors. Notes on the study in general: Prior analysis indicated that the majority of TCR beta V segments exhibited productivity approximately 87% or approximately 30% of the time. For most TCR sequences rarity was the rule, although some public TCRs occurred in many donors.

This PCR relied on a set of 60 Vbeta primers and 13 Jbeta primers. Here immunoSEQ multiplex PCR was the method, and the copy in TCRdb shows in-frame clones only, minus some. The table includes nearly 200,000 clones, 82% detected once. The sequencing sample was made of PBMCs. This clonotype was sampled from a woman in her 50s in good health and CMV-seropositive.

CDR3 sequence: CASSMGHTSGNPYNEQFF. The CDR3, as DNA: TGTGCCAGTAGTATGGGCCATACTAGCGGGAACCCCTACAATGAGCAGTTCTTC. V is TRBV19 and J is TRBJ2-1; TRBD2 aligns across 10 bases. The ends lost 3 bases at V and 2 bases at J; junction bases unmatched: 10. The germline CDR1 and CDR2 sequences are LNHDA and SQIVND (reference sequence). This CDR3 spans 18 amino acids.